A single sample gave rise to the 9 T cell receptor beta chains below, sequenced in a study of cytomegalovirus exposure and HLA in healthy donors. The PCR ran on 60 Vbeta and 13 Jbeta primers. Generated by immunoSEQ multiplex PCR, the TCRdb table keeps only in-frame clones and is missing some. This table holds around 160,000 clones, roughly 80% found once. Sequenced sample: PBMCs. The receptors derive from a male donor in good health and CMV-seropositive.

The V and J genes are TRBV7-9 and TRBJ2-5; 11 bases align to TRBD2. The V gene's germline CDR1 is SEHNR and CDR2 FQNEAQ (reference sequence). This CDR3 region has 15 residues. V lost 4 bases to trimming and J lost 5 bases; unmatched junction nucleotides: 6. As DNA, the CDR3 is TGTGCCAGCAGCTGGGGTAGCGGGAGGGATGAGACCCAGTACTTC. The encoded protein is CASSWGSGRDETQYF.

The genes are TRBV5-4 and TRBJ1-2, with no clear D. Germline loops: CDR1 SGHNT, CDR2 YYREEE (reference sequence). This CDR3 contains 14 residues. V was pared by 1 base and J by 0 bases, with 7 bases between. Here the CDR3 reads CASSLLGPNYGYTF. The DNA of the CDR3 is TGTGCCAGCAGCTTGCTTGGCCCTAACTATGGCTACACCTTC.

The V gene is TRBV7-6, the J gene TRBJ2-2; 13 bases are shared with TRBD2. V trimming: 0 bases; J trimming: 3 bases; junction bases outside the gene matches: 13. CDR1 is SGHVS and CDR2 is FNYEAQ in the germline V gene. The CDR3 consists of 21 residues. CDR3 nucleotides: TGTGCCAGCAGCTTAGCGAGAGTGAGGACTAGCGGGGGTTTGGACACCGGGGAGCTGTTTTTT. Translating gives CASSLARVRTSGGLDTGELFF.

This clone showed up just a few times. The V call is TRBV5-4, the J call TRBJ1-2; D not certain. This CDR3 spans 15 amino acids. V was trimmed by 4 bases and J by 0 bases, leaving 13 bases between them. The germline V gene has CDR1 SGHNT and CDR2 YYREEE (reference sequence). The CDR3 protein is CASSLGRQPNYGYTF. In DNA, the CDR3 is TGTGCCAGCAGCCTGGGGAGGCAACCTAACTATGGCTACACCTTC.

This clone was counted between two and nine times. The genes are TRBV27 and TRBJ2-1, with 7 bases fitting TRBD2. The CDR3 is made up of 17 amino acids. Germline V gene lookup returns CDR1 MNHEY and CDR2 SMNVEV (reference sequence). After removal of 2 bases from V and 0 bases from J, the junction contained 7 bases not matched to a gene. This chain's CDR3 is CASSLKPSGVSYNEQFF. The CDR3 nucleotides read TGTGCCAGCAGTTTAAAACCCAGCGGGGTCTCCTACAATGAGCAGTTCTTC.

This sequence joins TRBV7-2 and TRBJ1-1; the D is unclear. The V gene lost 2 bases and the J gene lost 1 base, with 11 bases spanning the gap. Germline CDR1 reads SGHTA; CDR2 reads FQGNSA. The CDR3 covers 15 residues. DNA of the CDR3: TGTGCCAGCAGCTTAAACGGGATATCGAACACTGAAGCTTTCTTT. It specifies CASSLNGISNTEAFF.

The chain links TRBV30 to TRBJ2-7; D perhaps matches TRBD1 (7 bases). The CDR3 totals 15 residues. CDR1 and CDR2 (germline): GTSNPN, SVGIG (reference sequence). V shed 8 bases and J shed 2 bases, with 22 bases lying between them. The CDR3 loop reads CAGEGGGLTPYEQYF. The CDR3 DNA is TGTGCCGGGGAAGGAGGGGGCCTGACCCCCTACGAGCAGTACTTC.

The CDR3 region has the DNA TGTGCCTCCAGCACTCAGTCCGGGTTTCGCCACGAGCAGTACTTC. As protein: CASSTQSGFRHEQYF. J is TRBJ2-7 and V is TRBV28; D gene uncertain. V lost 11 bases to trimming and J lost 5 bases, with 25 bases between them. The CDR3 is 15 residues long. Germline V gene lookup returns CDR1 MDHEN and CDR2 SYDVKM.

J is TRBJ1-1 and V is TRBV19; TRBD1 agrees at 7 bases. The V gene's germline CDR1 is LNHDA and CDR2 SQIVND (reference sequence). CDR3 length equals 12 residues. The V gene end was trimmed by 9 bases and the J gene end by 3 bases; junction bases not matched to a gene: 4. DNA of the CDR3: TGTGCCAGCAGGGACAGTTACACTGAAGCTTTCTTT. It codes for CASRDSYTEAFF.